This T cell receptor (beta chain) was sequenced in a study of beta chain features in type 1 diabetes. V lost 2 bases to trimming and J lost 6 bases, with 8 bases between them. The CDR3 loop spans 12 amino acids. Looked up from germline, CDR1 is ENHRY and CDR2 is SYGVKD. As every portion of the isolated RNA was reverse transcribed, the sequencing read expressed TCRB transcripts. The method was immunoSEQ multiplex PCR; TCRdb's version includes in-frame clones alone and lacks a portion of them. This table has 300,000 to 450,000 clones, roughly 12% appearing once. The chain couples TRBV10-3 to TRBJ2-7; D gene ambiguous. This TCR derives from a man younger than 35 in good health. Sequencing used naive CD4+ T cells from blood. The CDR3, as DNA: TGTGCCATCAGTGAGCCCTCCGGCGAGCAGTACTTC. This translates into CAISEPSGEQYF.